This T cell receptor beta chain was documented in a study of blood T cell repertoires in COVID-19. On this clone itself: At the DNA level, this CDR3 is encoded by other sequences in the same sample as well.

In the study's own analysis: Reference gene primers were amplified, and this amplification served to estimate nucleated cell counts. The method was immunoSEQ multiplex PCR; TCRdb's version includes in-frame clones alone and lacks a portion of them. D and trimming come from the DNA, and the V and J calls and clone size come from that table. The sample shows under 350,000 clones, around 88% of them seen only once. The TCR was taken from a man between 40 and 49 years old with acute or convalescent COVID-19. Material for sequencing was peripheral blood.

The CDR3 loop reads CASSSQENTEAFF. Written as DNA, the CDR3 is TGCGCCAGCAGCTCTCAGGAGAACACTGAAGCTTTCTTT. This chain connects TRBV5-1 to TRBJ1-1; no clear D gene. The CDR3 is made up of 13 amino acids. Germline assignment: CDR1 SGHRS and CDR2 YFSETQ. Trimming removed 3 bases from V and 1 base from J, with 7 bases in between.